The present T cell receptor beta chain was sequenced within a study of blood T cell repertoires in COVID-19 (dated by TCRdb to 2018 to 2021). Background on the whole study: Samples from collaborators originated in the United States, Italy and Spain and spanned both the acute and convalescent phases of COVID-19. The prospective study material was composed of cDNA or gDNA derived from T cells, B-cell-depleted T cells, or PBMCs. Subjects who had been exposed to COVID-19, were actively infected with it, or had recovered from it provided the deeply sampled blood TCRbeta repertoires that made up the dataset. The repertoires were made available in a free public database intended to serve as a resource for research on the immune response to SARS-CoV-2. The samples were drawn from two sources: the first 160 participants of the ongoing ImmuneRACE study, and 1,254 subjects contributed by 6 global collaborators. Sample metadata almost always included a de-identified subject ID, COVID-19 status, age in years and sex. Where available, HLA class I and class II types were taken from metadata supplied by the sample provider and were not determined by assay-based typing.

Results and caveats for the whole study, not just this receptor: How much clinical and demographic metadata was included differed by source and by participant, and the metadata was provided uncurated.

Collaborating institutions collected whole blood in K2EDTA tubes following their own protocols. For TCRbeta analysis, collaborators shipped samples in one of three forms: frozen whole blood, isolated PBMCs, or DNA extracted from either of those sample types. About this clone: There is no known antigen for this receptor. No much larger clone exists at a distance of one base, and base qualities are not known.

The immunoSEQ Assay, a bias-controlled multiplex PCR, was used to amplify TCRbeta CDR3 regions from genomic DNA. Concerning the study's data processing: The number of nucleated cells in each sample was estimated from the amplification of reference gene primers within the assay. Sequence reads were collapsed and filtered to measure the absolute abundance of every unique TCRbeta CDR3 rearrangement. For each sample, productive Simpson clonality was calculated by taking the square root of Simpson's diversity index across productive rearrangements. The immuneACCESS repertoire file appears here via TCRdb, limited to in-frame rearrangements. These files lack a portion of the clones; in checked studies, under half of the deficit traces to unresolved V genes, and the cause of the others is not known. That table supplies the V and J calls and clone size; D and trimming were determined from the DNA. The sample table holds 170,000 or so clones, of which roughly 85% were seen once. Of the sample, more than 25% falls within the top ten clones.

Per the germline V gene (reference sequence), LNHNV is the CDR1 and YYDKDF is the CDR2. Measured from the cysteine to the phenylalanine, the CDR3 is 17 residues long. Solely the CDR3 DNA is kept, with 51 bases framed from the first base. A distance of 16 bases separates the germline ends of V and J, which lose 0 bases and 2 bases respectively. Sequencing input: peripheral blood. Recombination linked TRBV15 to TRBJ2-5, with TRBD1 tentatively as D gene (6 bases match). This clonotype was sampled from a woman in her 70s with acute or convalescent COVID-19. The CDR3 in this case is CATSRDPQGFAQETQYF. The bases are TGTGCCACCAGCAGAGATCCGCAGGGGTTCGCTCAAGAGACCCAGTACTTC.